This T cell receptor (beta chain) was sequenced in a study of blood T cell repertoires in COVID-19. Germline V gene data show CDR1 as SQVTM and CDR2 as ANQGSEA. V lost 6 bases to trimming and J lost 10 bases; unmatched junction nucleotides: 8. This CDR3 has 11 residues. The table came from immunoSEQ multiplex PCR; TCRdb's copy has only in-frame clones and leaves some out. The sample contains roughly 200,000 clones, over 70% of which appear only once. This receptor was identified in a middle-aged woman with COVID-19, enrolled during active disease. The sequenced sample was peripheral blood. The chain combines TRBV29-1 with TRBJ1-1; 7 bases line up with TRBD1. CDR3 residues: CSVGQVGGAFF. In nucleotides, the CDR3 is TGCAGCGTAGGACAGGTTGGGGGAGCTTTCTTT.